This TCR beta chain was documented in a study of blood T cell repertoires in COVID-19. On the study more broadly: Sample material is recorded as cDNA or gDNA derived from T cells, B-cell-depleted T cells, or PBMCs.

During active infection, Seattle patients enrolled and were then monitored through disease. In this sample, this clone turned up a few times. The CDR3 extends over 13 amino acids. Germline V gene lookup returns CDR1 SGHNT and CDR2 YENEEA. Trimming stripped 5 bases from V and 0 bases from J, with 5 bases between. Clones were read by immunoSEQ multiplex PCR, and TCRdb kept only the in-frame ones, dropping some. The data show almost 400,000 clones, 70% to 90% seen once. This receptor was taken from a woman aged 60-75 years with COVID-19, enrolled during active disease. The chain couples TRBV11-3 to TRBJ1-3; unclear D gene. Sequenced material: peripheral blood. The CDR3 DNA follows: TGTGCCAGCAGCGCGAACTCTGGAAACACCATATATTTT. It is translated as CASSANSGNTIYF.